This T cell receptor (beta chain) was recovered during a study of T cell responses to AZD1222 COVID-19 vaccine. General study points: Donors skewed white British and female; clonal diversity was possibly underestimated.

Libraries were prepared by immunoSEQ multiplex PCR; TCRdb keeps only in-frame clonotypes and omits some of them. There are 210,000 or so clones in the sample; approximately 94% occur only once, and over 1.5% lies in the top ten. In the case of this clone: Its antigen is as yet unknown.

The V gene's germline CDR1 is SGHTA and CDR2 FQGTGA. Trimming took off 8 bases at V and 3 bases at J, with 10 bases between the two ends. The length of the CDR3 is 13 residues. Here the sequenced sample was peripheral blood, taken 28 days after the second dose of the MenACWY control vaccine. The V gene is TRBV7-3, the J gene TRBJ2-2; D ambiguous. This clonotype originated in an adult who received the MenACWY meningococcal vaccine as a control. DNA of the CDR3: TGTGCCAGCCGCCGACGGGACACCGGGGAGCTGTTTTTT. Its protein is CASRRRDTGELFF.